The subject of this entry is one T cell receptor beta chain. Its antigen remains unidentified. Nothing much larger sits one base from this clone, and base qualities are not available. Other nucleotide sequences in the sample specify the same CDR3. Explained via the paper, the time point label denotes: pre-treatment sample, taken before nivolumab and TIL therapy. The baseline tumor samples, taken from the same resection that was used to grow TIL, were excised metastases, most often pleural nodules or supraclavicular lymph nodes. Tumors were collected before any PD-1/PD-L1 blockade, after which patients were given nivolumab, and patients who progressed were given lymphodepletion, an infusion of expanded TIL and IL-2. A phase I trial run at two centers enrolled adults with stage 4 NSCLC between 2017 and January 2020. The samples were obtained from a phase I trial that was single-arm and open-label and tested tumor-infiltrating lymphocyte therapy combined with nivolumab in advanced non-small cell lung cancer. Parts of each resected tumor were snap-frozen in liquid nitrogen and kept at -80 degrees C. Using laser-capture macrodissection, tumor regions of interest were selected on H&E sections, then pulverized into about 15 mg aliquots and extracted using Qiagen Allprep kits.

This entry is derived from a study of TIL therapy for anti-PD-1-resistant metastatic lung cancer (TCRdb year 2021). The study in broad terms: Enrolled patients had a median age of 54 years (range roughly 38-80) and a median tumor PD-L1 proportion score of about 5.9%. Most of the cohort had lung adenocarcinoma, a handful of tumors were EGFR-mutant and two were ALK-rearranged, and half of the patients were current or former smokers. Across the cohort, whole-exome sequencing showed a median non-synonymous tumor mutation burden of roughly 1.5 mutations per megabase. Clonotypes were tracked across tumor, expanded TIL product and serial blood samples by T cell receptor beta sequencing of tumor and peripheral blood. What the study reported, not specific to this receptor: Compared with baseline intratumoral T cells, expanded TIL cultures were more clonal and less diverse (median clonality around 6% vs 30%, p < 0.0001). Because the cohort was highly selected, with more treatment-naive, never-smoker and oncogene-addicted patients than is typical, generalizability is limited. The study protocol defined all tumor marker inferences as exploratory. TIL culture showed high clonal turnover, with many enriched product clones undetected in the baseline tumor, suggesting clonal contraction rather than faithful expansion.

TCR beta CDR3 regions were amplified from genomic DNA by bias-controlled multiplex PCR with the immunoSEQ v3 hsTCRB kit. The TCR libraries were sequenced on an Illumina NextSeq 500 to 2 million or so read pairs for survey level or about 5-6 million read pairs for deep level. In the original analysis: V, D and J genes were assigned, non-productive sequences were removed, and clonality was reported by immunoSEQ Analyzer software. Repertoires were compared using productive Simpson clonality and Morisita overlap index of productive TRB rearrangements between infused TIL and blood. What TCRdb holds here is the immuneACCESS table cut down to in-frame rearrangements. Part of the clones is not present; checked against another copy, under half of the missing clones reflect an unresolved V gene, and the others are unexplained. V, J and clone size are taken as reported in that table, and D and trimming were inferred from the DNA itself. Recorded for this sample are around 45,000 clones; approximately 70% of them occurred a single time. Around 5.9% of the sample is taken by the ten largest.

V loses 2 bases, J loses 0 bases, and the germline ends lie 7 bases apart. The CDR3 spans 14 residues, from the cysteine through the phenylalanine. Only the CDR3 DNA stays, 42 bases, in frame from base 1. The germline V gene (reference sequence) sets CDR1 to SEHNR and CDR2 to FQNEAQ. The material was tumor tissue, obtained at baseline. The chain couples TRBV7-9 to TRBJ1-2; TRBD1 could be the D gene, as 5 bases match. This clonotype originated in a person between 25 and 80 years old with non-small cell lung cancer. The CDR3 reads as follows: CASSLSGPNYGYTF. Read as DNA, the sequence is TGTGCCAGCAGCTTATCAGGGCCTAACTATGGCTACACCTTC.